Below are 23 T cell receptor beta chains sequenced from a single sample in a study of PD-1 blockade in classical Hodgkin lymphoma. The patients all showed relapse after autologous stem cell transplantation, while their brentuximab vedotin exposure varied. Purification of CD4+ T cells from thawed PBMCs was performed via magnetic negative selection. Data came from immunoSEQ multiplex PCR; TCRdb stores just in-frame clones and leaves some out. This sample has about 8,500 clones, with about 80% found just once. This sample comprised CD4+ T cells from blood, obtained at baseline. These TCRs come from a human donor with classical Hodgkin lymphoma.

This chain uses TRBV19 with TRBJ2-4; a possible D gene is TRBD1 (6 bases). Germline loops: CDR1 LNHDA, CDR2 SQIVND (reference sequence). This CDR3 spans 17 amino acids. The V and J ends lost 4 bases and 0 bases respectively, with 16 bases between them. DNA of the CDR3: TGTGCCAGTAGTACCCCCGGCAGGGGCCCAGCCAAAAACATTCAGTACTTC. Its protein is CASSTPGRGPAKNIQYF. The whole variable domain, filled in from reference TRBV19 and TRBJ2-4, reads DGGITQSPKYLFRKEGQNVTLSCEQNLNHDAMYWYRQDPGQGLRLIYYSQIVNDFQKGDIAEGYSVSREKKESFPLTVTSAQKNPTAFYLCASSTPGRGPAKNIQYFGAGTRLSVL.

The chain recombines TRBV14 with TRBJ2-5, with 9 bases identical to TRBD2. The germline CDR1 and CDR2 sequences are SGHDN and FVKESK. V lost 4 bases and J lost 5; bases outside the gene matches: 2. The CDR3 is 13 residues long. This CDR3 reads CASSLAGVETQYF. CDR3 nucleotide sequence: TGTGCCAGCAGCCTAGCGGGAGTGGAGACCCAGTACTTC.

The rearrangement uses TRBV7-2 and TRBJ2-3; 7 bases map to TRBD2. V shed 5 bases, J shed 3 bases, and the junction held 8 bases outside the gene matches. The CDR3 is 15 residues long. Germline values: CDR1 SGHTA, CDR2 FQGNSA. The CDR3 coding sequence is TGTGCCAGCAGCCCTCAGGGACTAAAAACAGATACGCAGTATTTT. This sequence encodes CASSPQGLKTDTQYF.

This clone was seen a few times. This chain connects TRBV6-5 to TRBJ1-5; the match to TRBD1 covers 7 bases. After removal of 6 bases from V and 10 bases from J, the junction contained 9 bases not matched to a gene. Germline V gene sequence: CDR1 MNHEY, CDR2 SVGAGI. The CDR3 runs to 13 residues. CDR3 protein: CASRKTGTGPQHF. The CDR3 DNA reads TGTGCCAGCAGAAAGACAGGGACGGGCCCCCAGCATTTT.

CDR3 sequence reads: CASSLAISRGLPEKLFF. CDR3 bases: TGTGCCAGCAGCTTGGCGATCTCCCGGGGGCTTCCCGAAAAACTGTTTTTT. V is TRBV5-5 and J is TRBJ1-4; perhaps TRBD1 as D (6 bases). Germline lookup yields CDR1 SGHKS and CDR2 YYEKEE (reference sequence). This CDR3 has 17 residues. V lost 0 bases and J lost 8, with 20 bases in between.

The chain uses TRBV27 and TRBJ2-7; D may be TRBD2 (6 bases). Germline values: CDR1 MNHEY, CDR2 SMNVEV (reference sequence). V dropped 2 bases and J dropped 6 bases, with 11 bases sitting between them. The CDR3 length is 13 residues. CDR3 bases: TGTGCCAGCAGTTTACTGGGGGGAGGCGAGCAGTACTTC. It yields the protein CASSLLGGGEQYF.

The rearrangement uses TRBV9 and TRBJ2-3, with TRBD2 matching over 8 bases. V was clipped by 3 bases and J by 0 bases; unmatched bases: 3. Germline-derived CDR1 and CDR2 are SGDLS and YYNGEE. The CDR3 extends over 15 amino acids. CDR3 protein: CASSATSGSTDTQYF. Written as DNA, the CDR3 is TGTGCCAGCAGCGCCACTAGCGGTAGCACAGATACGCAGTATTTT. Drawing the rest from reference TRBV9 and TRBJ2-3, the complete variable domain is DSGVTQTPKHLITATGQRVTLRCSPRSGDLSVYWYQQSLDQGLQFLIQYYNGEERAKGNILERFSAQQFPDLHSELNLSSLELGDSALYFCASSATSGSTDTQYFGPGTRLTVL.

This clone appeared a single time. An end of the junction differs from the germline gene, which may be a read error. The chain links TRBV2 to TRBJ1-5, with D perhaps TRBD1 (6 bases). This CDR3 is built from 12 residues. Per the germline V gene, CDR1 is SNHLY and CDR2 is FYNNEI. The CDR3, as DNA: TGTGCCTGCAGGACAGCCAATCAGCCCCAGCATTTT. This gives the protein CACRTANQPQHF.

The chain recombines TRBV10-3 with TRBJ2-1, with D hard to call. V was pared by 8 bases and J by 5 bases, with 7 bases between. The CDR3 sequence is 11 residues long. The V gene's germline CDR1 is ENHRY and CDR2 SYGVKD. The CDR3 here is CAISVHNEQFF. CDR3 sequence (DNA): TGTGCCATCTCCGTCCACAATGAGCAGTTCTTC.

The V and J genes are TRBV19 and TRBJ1-4; no clear D. The CDR3 is 13 amino acids. The germline V gene encodes CDR1 LNHDA and CDR2 SQIVND (reference sequence). The V end lost 11 bases, the J end lost 4 bases, and 14 bases lay between the germline ends. Written as DNA, the CDR3 is TGTGCCCCCTCTAGTGGGTTTAATGAAAAACTGTTTTTT. This encodes CAPSSGFNEKLFF.

The rearrangement links TRBV5-1 to TRBJ2-2, with 8 bases that match TRBD1. Trimming cost V 1 base and J 6 bases; bases outside gene matches: 5. The CDR3 contains 15 residues. CDR1 and CDR2 (germline): SGHRS, YFSETQ. CDR3 bases: TGCGCCAGCAGCTTGCTTGGACAGGGAGCCGGGGAGCTGTTTTTT. It is translated as CASSLLGQGAGELFF. The full variable domain, its missing parts supplied by reference TRBV5-1 and TRBJ2-2, is KAGVTQTPRYLIKTRGQQVTLSCSPISGHRSVSWYQQTPGQGLQFLFEYFSETQRNKGNFPGRFSGRQFSNSRSEMNVSTLELGDSALYLCASSLLGQGAGELFFGEGSRLTVL.

This chain uses TRBV4-1 with TRBJ2-7, with a weak D call TRBD2 (5 bases). Trimming left V 0 bases short and J 2 bases short, with 14 bases between. CDR1 MGHRA and CDR2 YSYEKL come from the germline V gene. The CDR3 is made up of 16 amino acids. The CDR3 loop reads CASSQDWSGAPYEQYF. The CDR3 DNA reads as TGCGCCAGCAGCCAAGATTGGAGCGGTGCCCCCTACGAGCAGTACTTC.

DNA of the CDR3: TGTGCCAGCAGACCGGGAGATCAGCCCCAGCATTTT. Amino acids: CASRPGDQPQHF. The rearrangement uses TRBV6-5 and TRBJ1-5; D not certain. The germline V gene has CDR1 MNHEY and CDR2 SVGAGI. Trimming pared 6 bases from V and 5 bases from J, leaving 8 bases between. This CDR3 spans 12 amino acids.

The gene calls are TRBV7-9 and TRBJ1-5; D not certain. The CDR3 runs to 14 residues. Trimming cost V 1 base and J 4 bases, with 8 bases left between them. CDR1 is SEHNR, CDR2 FQNEAQ, per germline (reference sequence). CDR3 nucleotide sequence: TGTGCCAGCAGCTTAGGTGACGGTAATCAGCCCCAGCATTTT. This translates into CASSLGDGNQPQHF.

A few counts support this clone. V usage is TRBV28 and J usage is TRBJ1-2; 8 positions agree with TRBD1. The germline V gene encodes CDR1 MDHEN and CDR2 SYDVKM. Germline trimming cut 5 bases from V and 5 bases from J; bases unmatched to any gene: 13. The CDR3 has 16 residues. The CDR3 reads CASSLRTGPTAYGYTF. In DNA, the CDR3 is TGTGCCAGCAGTCTCCGGACAGGGCCCACTGCGTATGGCTACACCTTC.

The chain links TRBV5-1 to TRBJ2-2; D gene ambiguous. This CDR3 spans 14 amino acids. The germline V gene has CDR1 SGHRS and CDR2 YFSETQ. Trimming left V 4 bases short and J 0 bases short, with 7 bases between. DNA for the CDR3: TGCGCCAGCAGCCTTACAGCGAACACCGGGGAGCTGTTTTTT. Protein sequence: CASSLTANTGELFF.

The gene calls are TRBV27 and TRBJ1-2, with D possibly matching TRBD1 (6 bases). V was pared by 10 bases and J by 7 bases, with 16 bases between. The CDR3 consists of 12 residues. CDR1 is MNHEY, CDR2 SMNVEV, per germline (reference sequence). The CDR3 nucleotides are TGTGCCACCAGAACGGGGGCGGGTGGCTACACCTTC. Translating gives CATRTGAGGYTF.

This chain connects TRBV7-8 to TRBJ2-7, with D perhaps TRBD1 or TRBD2 (6 bases each). Germline V gene sequence: CDR1 SGHVS, CDR2 FQNEAQ. The CDR3 is 13 residues long. V shed 8 bases and J shed 4 bases, with 15 bases lying between them. The CDR3 region is CASGLGGVYEQYF. In DNA form, the CDR3 reads TGTGCCAGCGGCCTGGGGGGCGTATACGAGCAGTACTTC.

This sequence joins TRBV15 and TRBJ2-1; D call uncertain. The CDR3 consists of 14 residues. The ends were cut back, 5 bases at V and 6 bases at J, with 14 bases in the middle. CDR1 and CDR2 (germline): LNHNV, YYDKDF (reference sequence). The CDR3 here is CATSGPGWPNEQFF. CDR3 bases: TGTGCCACCAGCGGACCCGGCTGGCCCAATGAGCAGTTCTTC.

V usage is TRBV2 and J usage is TRBJ2-3; 11 bases map to TRBD2. Germline V lookup: CDR1 SNHLY, CDR2 FYNNEI. This CDR3 has 16 amino acids. V was clipped by 8 bases and J by 2 bases; unmatched bases: 9. The CDR3 region has the DNA TGTGCCAGCGGGGGACTAGCGGTCCTACACACAGATACGCAGTATTTT. Translated: CASGGLAVLHTDTQYF.

This chain links TRBV28 with TRBJ2-7; no firm D call. Germline V gene sequence: CDR1 MDHEN, CDR2 SYDVKM. Between the trimmed V and J ends, which lost 2 bases and 2 bases, there was a span of 16 bases. There are 16 residues in the CDR3. The CDR3 region is CASSLPAGPLPYEQYF. The CDR3, as DNA: TGTGCCAGCAGTTTACCGGCAGGCCCCCTCCCCTACGAGCAGTACTTC.

This clone was picked up one time. V and J are TRBV7-2 and TRBJ2-1; the D gene is possibly TRBD1 (6 bases). V was cut by 5 bases and J by 8 bases, with 13 bases left in between. Germline CDR1 SGHTA, CDR2 FQGNSA. The CDR3 loop spans 13 amino acids. CDR3 in amino acids: CASSKQGWDEQFF. CDR3 coding DNA: TGTGCCAGCAGCAAACAGGGTTGGGATGAGCAGTTCTTC.

The genes are TRBV5-1 and TRBJ2-7; D not certain. Germline lookup yields CDR1 SGHRS and CDR2 YFSETQ. The CDR3 sequence is 14 residues long. Trimming stripped 0 bases from V and 6 bases from J, with 13 bases between. This CDR3 is CASSLGNAWGEQYF. As DNA, the CDR3 is TGCGCCAGCAGCTTGGGCAACGCGTGGGGCGAGCAGTACTTC.